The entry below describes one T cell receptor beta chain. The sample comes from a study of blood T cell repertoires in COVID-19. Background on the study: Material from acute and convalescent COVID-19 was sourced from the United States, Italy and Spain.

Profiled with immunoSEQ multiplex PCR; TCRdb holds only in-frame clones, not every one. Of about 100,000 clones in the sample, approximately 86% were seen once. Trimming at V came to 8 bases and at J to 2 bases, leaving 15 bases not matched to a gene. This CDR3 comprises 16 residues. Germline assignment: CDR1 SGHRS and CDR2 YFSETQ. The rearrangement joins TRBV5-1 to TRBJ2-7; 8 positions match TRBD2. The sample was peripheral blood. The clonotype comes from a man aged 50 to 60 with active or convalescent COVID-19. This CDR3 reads CASRGSGSGRTYEQYF. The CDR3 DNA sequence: TGCGCCAGTCGGGGATCGGGGAGCGGGAGAACCTACGAGCAGTACTTC. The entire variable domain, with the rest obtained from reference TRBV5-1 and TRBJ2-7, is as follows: KAGVTQTPRYLIKTRGQQVTLSCSPISGHRSVSWYQQTPGQGLQFLFEYFSETQRNKGNFPGRFSGRQFSNSRSEMNVSTLELGDSALYLCASRGSGSGRTYEQYFGPGTRLTVT.